This T cell receptor (beta chain) was sequenced during a study of shared clonotypes between healthy human individuals. Sequencing was performed with immunoSEQ multiplex PCR; in TCRdb, only in-frame clones are kept and a portion is missing. The sample gives about 460,000 clones, roughly three quarters of which show up once; around 12% is in the top ten. In its sample, this clone was seen a few times. The same CDR3 also results from other DNA sequences found in this sample. The CDR3 runs to 15 residues. Trimming shortened V by 0 bases and J by 4 bases, and 13 bases separated the two germline ends. Looked up from germline, CDR1 is SGHTA and CDR2 is FQGNSA.

The gene calls are TRBV7-2 and TRBJ2-7; D may be TRBD1 or TRBD2 (6 bases each). Sequencing input: PBMCs. The sequence was collected from a woman between 40 and 55 years old in good health. Some clones in this sample may be carry-over from other donors' samples. CDR3 nucleotide sequence: TGTGCCAGCAGCTTAGCGGGGGGCCCAGAATACGAGCAGTACTTC. Its protein product is CASSLAGGPEYEQYF.